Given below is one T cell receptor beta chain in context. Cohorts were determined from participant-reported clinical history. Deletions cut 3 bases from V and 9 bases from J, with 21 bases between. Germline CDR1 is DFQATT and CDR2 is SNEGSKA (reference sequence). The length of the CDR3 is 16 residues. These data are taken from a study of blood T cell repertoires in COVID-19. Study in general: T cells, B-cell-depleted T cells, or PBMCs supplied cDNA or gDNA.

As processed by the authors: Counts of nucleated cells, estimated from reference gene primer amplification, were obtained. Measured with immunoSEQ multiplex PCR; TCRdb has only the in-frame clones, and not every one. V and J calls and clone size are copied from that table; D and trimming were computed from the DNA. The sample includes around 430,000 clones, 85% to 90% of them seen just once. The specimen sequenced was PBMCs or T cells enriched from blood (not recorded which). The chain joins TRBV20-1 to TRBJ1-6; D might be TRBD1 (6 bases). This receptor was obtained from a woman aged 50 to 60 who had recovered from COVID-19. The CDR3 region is CSASFQGNRLGSPLHF. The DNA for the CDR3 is TGCAGTGCTAGTTTTCAGGGGAATAGGTTAGGTTCACCCCTCCACTTT.